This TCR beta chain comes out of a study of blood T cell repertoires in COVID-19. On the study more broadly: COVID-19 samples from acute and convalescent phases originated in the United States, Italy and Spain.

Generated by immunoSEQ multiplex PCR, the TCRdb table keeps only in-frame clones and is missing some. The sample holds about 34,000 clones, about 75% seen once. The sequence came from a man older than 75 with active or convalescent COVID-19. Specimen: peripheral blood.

The CDR3 DNA reads as TGTGCCAGTAGTATAGACTGGACAGGGAATGAAAAACTGTTTTTT. Encoded protein: CASSIDWTGNEKLFF. The gene calls are TRBV19 and TRBJ1-4; TRBD1 matches at 8 bases. The J segment lost 5 bases and the V segment lost 0 bases, leaving 2 bases of the junction unmatched. Per the germline V gene, CDR1 is LNHDA and CDR2 is SQIVND (reference sequence). The CDR3 covers 15 residues.